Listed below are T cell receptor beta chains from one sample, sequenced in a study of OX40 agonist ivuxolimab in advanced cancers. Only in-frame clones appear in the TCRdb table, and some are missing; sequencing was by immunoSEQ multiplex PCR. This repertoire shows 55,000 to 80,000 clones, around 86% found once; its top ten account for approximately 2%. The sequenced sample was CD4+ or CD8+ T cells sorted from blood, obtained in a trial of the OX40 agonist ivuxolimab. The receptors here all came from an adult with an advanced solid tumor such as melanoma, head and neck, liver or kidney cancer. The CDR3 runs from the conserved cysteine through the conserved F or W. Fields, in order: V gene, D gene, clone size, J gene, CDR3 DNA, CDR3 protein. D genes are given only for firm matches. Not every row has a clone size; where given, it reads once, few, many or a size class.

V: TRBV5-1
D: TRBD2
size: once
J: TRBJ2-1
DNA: TGCGCCAGCAGCTTGGCTAGCGGGAGCCCTGGGAGAGATGAGCAGTTCTTC
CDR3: CASSLASGSPGRDEQFF

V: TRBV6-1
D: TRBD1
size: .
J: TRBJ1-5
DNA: TGTGCCAGCAGTGAGGACAGGGCGAACAATCAGCCCCAGCATTTT
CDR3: CASSEDRANNQPQHF

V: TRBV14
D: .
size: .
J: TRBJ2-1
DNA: TGTGCCAGCAGCCAAGCCCGTTACAATGAGCAGTTCTTC
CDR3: CASSQARYNEQFF

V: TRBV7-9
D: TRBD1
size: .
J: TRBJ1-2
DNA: TGTGCCAGCAGCTTAGGGACAGGGGGACTTGGCTACACCTTC
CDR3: CASSLGTGGLGYTF

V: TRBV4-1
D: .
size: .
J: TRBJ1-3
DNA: TGCGCCAGCAGCCAAGAAAACTCTGGAAACACCATATATTTT
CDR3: CASSQENSGNTIYF

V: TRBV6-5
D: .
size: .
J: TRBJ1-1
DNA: TGTGCCAGCAGTTACTCCCAATTATACACTGAAGCTTTCTTT
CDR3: CASSYSQLYTEAFF

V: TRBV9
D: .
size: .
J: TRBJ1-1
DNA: TGTGCCAGCAGCCCCGCCAAGCCGGGGACTGAAGCTTTCTTT
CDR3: CASSPAKPGTEAFF

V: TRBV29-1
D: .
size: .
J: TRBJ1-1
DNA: TGCAGCGTTGGAGTTGCTATGAACACTGAAGCTTTCTTT
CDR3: CSVGVAMNTEAFF

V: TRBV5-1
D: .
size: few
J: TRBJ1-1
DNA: TGCGCCAGCAGCTCCGGGACTCCTAAGGGTGGAGCTTTCTTT
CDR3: CASSSGTPKGGAFF

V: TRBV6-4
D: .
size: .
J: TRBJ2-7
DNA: TGTGCCAGCAGTGACAGGGGGTCCTACGAGCAGTACTTC
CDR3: CASSDRGSYEQYF

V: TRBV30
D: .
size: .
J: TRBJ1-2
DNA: TGTGCCTGGAGTCGAGGTTGGGGGGATGGCTACACCTTC
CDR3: CAWSRGWGDGYTF

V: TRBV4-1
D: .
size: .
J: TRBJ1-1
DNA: TGCGCCAGCAGCCAAGTGGTGTTGAACACTGAAGCTTTCTTT
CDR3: CASSQVVLNTEAFF

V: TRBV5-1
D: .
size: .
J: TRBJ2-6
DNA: TGCGCCAGCAGCTTGGAATACTCGACATCCTCTGGGGCCAACGTCCTGACTTTC
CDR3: CASSLEYSTSSGANVLTF

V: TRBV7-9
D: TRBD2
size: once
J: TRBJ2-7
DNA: TGTGCCAGCAGCCTGGGACTAGCGGGGGATTACGAGGAGCAGTACTTC
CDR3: CASSLGLAGDYEEQYF